Given below is one T cell receptor beta chain in context. Germline assignment: CDR1 LGHNT and CDR2 FRNRAP. The CDR3 runs 14 residues. The V gene lost 5 bases and the J gene lost 2 bases, with 10 bases spanning the gap. The data belong to a study of blood T cell repertoires in COVID-19. Study-wide background: Donors in the United States, Italy and Spain gave samples during acute or convalescent COVID-19. The analysed material was cDNA or gDNA that came from T cells, B-cell-depleted T cells, or PBMCs.

Original analysis: Using reference gene primer amplification, nucleated cell counts were estimated. Measured with immunoSEQ multiplex PCR; TCRdb has only the in-frame clones, and not every one. Clonal size and the V and J genes are those of that table, whereas D and trimming came from the DNA. The sample includes about 39,000 clones, roughly nine tenths of them seen just once. This receptor was obtained from a man in his fifties with active COVID-19. Sequencing used peripheral blood. V usage is TRBV12-5 and J usage is TRBJ1-5; D gene ambiguous. CDR3 loop: CASGMLAGNQPQHF. CDR3 DNA: TGTGCTAGTGGTATGCTGGCGGGCAATCAGCCCCAGCATTTT.